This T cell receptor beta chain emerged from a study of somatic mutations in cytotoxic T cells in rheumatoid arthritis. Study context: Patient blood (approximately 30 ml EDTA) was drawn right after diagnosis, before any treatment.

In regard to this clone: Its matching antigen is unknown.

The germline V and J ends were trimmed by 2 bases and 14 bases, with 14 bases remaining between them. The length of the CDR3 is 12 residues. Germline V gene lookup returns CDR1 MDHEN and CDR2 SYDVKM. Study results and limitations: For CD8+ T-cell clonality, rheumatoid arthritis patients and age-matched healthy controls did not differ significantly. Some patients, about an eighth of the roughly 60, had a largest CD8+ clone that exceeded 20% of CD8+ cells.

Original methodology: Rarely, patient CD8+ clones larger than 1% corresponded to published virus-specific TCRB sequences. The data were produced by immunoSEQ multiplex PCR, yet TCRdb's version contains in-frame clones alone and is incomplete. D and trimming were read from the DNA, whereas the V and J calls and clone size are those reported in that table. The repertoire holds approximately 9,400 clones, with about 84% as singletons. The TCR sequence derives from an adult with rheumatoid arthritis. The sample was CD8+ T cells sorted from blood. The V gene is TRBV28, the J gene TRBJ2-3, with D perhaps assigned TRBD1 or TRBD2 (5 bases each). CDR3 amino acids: CASSLGTAERYF. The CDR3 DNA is TGTGCCAGCAGTTTAGGGACGGCCGAACGGTATTTT. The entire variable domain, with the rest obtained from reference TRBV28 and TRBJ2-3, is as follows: DVKVTQSSRYLVKRTGEKVFLECVQDMDHENMFWYRQDPGLGLRLIYFSYDVKMKEKGDIPEGYSVSREKKERFSLILESASTNQTSMYLCASSLGTAERYFGPGTRLTVL.